This TCR beta chain derives from a study of T cells in Graves' hyperthyroidism and ophthalmopathy. This clonotype came up many times. Trimming left V 0 bases short and J 1 base short, with 10 bases between. The CDR3 is made up of 15 amino acids. Germline V gene lookup returns CDR1 SGHDN and CDR2 FVKESK. Amplified regions were TCR beta CDR3 sequences from RNA transcripts. Primed by the HTBI set, a first-round RT-PCR was run on the TCR CDR3. Each CDR3 protein gets one entry after TCRdb re-called the multiplex PCR reads with MiXCR. The data contain fewer than 800,000 distinct CDR3 sequences, around 15% of them seen just once; the ten biggest clones take up 8.4%.

Sequencing input: blood. The chain couples TRBV14 to TRBJ2-7; D ambiguous. This clonotype was obtained from a man between 18 and 29 years old with Graves' hyperthyroidism. This chain's CDR3 is CASSQDPRPSYEQYF. Here the CDR3 DNA reads TGTGCCAGCAGCCAAGATCCTCGGCCTTCCTACGAGCAGTACTTC.